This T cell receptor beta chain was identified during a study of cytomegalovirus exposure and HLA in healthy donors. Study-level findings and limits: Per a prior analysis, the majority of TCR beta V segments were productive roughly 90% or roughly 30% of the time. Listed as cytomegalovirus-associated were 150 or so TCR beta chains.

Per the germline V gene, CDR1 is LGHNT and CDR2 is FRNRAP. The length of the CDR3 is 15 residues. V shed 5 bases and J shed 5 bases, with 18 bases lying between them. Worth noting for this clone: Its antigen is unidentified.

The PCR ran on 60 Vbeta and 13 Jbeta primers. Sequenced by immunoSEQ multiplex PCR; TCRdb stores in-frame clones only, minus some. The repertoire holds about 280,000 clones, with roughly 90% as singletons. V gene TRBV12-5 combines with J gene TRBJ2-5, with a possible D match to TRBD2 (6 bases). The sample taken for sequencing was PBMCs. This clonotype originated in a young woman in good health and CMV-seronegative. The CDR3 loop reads CASGTGDLWWETQYF. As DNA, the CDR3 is TGTGCTAGTGGTACGGGGGACCTCTGGTGGGAGACCCAGTACTTC.